A single TCR beta chain is shown here with its context. Its antigen remains unidentified. Profiled with immunoSEQ multiplex PCR; TCRdb holds only in-frame clones, not every one. Found here are under 100,000 clones, 90% to 95% of them singletons; the top ten hold around 5.2%. The entry originates in a study of T cell responses to AZD1222 COVID-19 vaccine. Overall study findings and caveats: Donors in the cohort were predominantly white British and more often female, and clonal diversity was possibly underestimated.

Germline assignment: CDR1 MDHEN and CDR2 SYDVKM. Unmatched junction bases numbered 9, after V lost 6 bases and J lost 4 bases. This CDR3 has 15 amino acids. Here the sequenced sample was peripheral blood, taken on day 0 of AZD1222 vaccination. The sequence came from an adult in good health. The chain employs TRBV28 and TRBJ2-1, with TRBD2 identical over 7 bases. The CDR3 region has the DNA TGTGCCAGCAGGCTAGGGCGGGGGAGTTACAATGAGCAGTTCTTC. This translates into CASRLGRGSYNEQFF. The full variable domain, rest sourced from reference TRBV28 and TRBJ2-1, is DVKVTQSSRYLVKRTGEKVFLECVQDMDHENMFWYRQDPGLGLRLIYFSYDVKMKEKGDIPEGYSVSREKKERFSLILESASTNQTSMYLCASRLGRGSYNEQFFGPGTRLTVL.